These 6 T cell receptor beta chains were all obtained from the same sample, sequenced in a study of blood T cell repertoires in COVID-19. The table came from immunoSEQ multiplex PCR; TCRdb's copy has only in-frame clones and leaves some out. The data hold 180,000 or so clones, with roughly 90% observed a single time. Sequenced input: PBMCs or T cells enriched from blood (not recorded which). All receptors come from a human donor with acute COVID-19. The donor label of this sample is uncertain.

The chain uses TRBV12-3 or TRBV12-4 and TRBJ1-6, with unresolved D. CDR3 length: 13 residues. V lost 5 bases, J lost 6 bases, and 8 bases lay in between. CDR3 sequence (DNA): TGTGCCAGCAGTGCCCGGTCTAATTCACCCCTCCACTTT. Encoded protein: CASSARSNSPLHF.

The chain recombines TRBV10-1 with TRBJ2-3, with 9 bases fitting TRBD1. The V segment lost 2 bases and the J segment 0 bases; nucleotides outside the gene matches: 0. Germline CDR1 and CDR2: WNHNN and SYGVQD (reference sequence). This CDR3 is 15 amino acids long. In nucleotides, the CDR3 is TGCGCCAGCAGTGAGGGGACAGGGAGCACAGATACGCAGTATTTT. Translating gives CASSEGTGSTDTQYF.

The chain carries TRBV23-1 and TRBJ2-2; the match to TRBD2 covers 13 bases. TRBV23-1 is identified as an open reading frame with a role that is uncertain. CDR3 length: 19 amino acids. V lost 3 bases and J lost 0; bases outside the gene matches: 7. CDR3 nucleotides: TGCGCCAGCAGTCAGTCACTGACTAGCGGGGGGTCGAACACCGGGGAGCTGTTTTTT. Its translation is CASSQSLTSGGSNTGELFF.

The chain links TRBV6-5 to TRBJ2-7; D is possibly TRBD2 (5 bases). CDR1 is MNHEY, CDR2 SVGAGI, per germline. The CDR3 has 14 amino acids. Trimming removed 6 bases at V and 7 bases at J, with 19 bases between. CDR3 in amino acids: CASSNSPGFREQYF. In DNA form, the CDR3 reads TGTGCCAGCAGCAACTCTCCGGGATTTAGAGAGCAGTACTTC.

The chain carries TRBV5-1 and TRBJ1-3, with TRBD1 identical over 7 bases. CDR1 is SGHRS, CDR2 YFSETQ, per germline. The ends lost 9 bases at V and 3 bases at J; junction bases unmatched: 12. This CDR3 region has 15 residues. CDR3: CATSETGLNGNTIYF. DNA for the CDR3: TGCGCCACCTCCGAGACAGGGCTGAATGGAAACACCATATATTTT.

The table lists this clone with a count of one. The chain carries TRBV4-1 and TRBJ1-1; perhaps TRBD1 as D (6 bases). The V and J ends lost 4 bases and 2 bases respectively, with 14 bases between them. This CDR3 spans 15 amino acids. Looked up from germline, CDR1 is MGHRA and CDR2 is YSYEKL. The CDR3 here is CASSPSGAHNTEAFF. As DNA, the CDR3 is TGCGCCAGCAGCCCCTCAGGGGCCCATAACACTGAAGCTTTCTTT.